The next 11 T cell receptor beta chains were all read from a single sample in a study of Tregs in tolerant kidney transplant recipients. Generated by immunoSEQ multiplex PCR, the TCRdb table keeps only in-frame clones and is missing some. The data contain 110,000 or so clones, around 91% of them seen just once; the ten biggest clones take up roughly 0.61%. Material for sequencing was CD4+ T cells from blood. Receptors were obtained from a human donor in good health.

The chain joins TRBV27 to TRBJ1-5, with D unclear. V lost 6 bases and J 0 bases, leaving 12 bases between the germline ends. The germline V gene encodes CDR1 MNHEY and CDR2 SMNVEV (reference sequence). The CDR3 length is 15 residues. CDR3 nucleotides: TGTGCCAGCAGCTTGGGGAGGTATAGCAATCAGCCCCAGCATTTT. This sequence encodes CASSLGRYSNQPQHF.

The rearrangement uses TRBV5-6 and TRBJ2-4, with D hard to call. V was pared by 4 bases and J by 1 base, with 18 bases between. CDR3 size: 17 residues. Germline V lookup: CDR1 SGHDT, CDR2 YYEEEE. The CDR3 reads CASSPLTSVGAKNIQYF. The CDR3 coding sequence is TGTGCCAGCAGCCCCTTGACTTCCGTCGGGGCCAAAAACATTCAGTACTTC.

J is TRBJ2-7 and V is TRBV19; D perhaps matches TRBD1 (7 bases). CDR3 size: 17 residues. Trimming took 6 bases from V and 3 from J, leaving 24 bases between them. CDR1 is LNHDA and CDR2 is SQIVND in the germline V gene (reference sequence). CDR3 protein: CASRGRRQGSGHYEQYF. CDR3 bases: TGTGCCAGTAGAGGGAGGCGACAGGGATCGGGCCACTACGAGCAGTACTTC.

The V call is TRBV5-1, the J call TRBJ2-3, with D perhaps matching TRBD1 (6 bases). Between the trimmed V and J ends, which lost 4 bases and 0 bases, there was a span of 9 bases. Germline CDR1 SGHRS, CDR2 YFSETQ. The CDR3 consists of 14 residues. CDR3 loop: CASSVGQSTDTQYF. In nucleotides, the CDR3 is TGCGCCAGCAGCGTGGGACAAAGCACAGATACGCAGTATTTT.

The V and J genes are TRBV2 and TRBJ1-2; 8 bases map to TRBD1. CDR1 is SNHLY, CDR2 FYNNEI, per germline. The CDR3 runs to 15 residues. V lost 5 bases to trimming and J lost 4 bases; unmatched junction nucleotides: 9. The DNA for the CDR3 is TGTGCCAGCAGTTTCGGACAGGGAAGTAGCTATGGCTACACCTTC. It yields the protein CASSFGQGSSYGYTF.

This clone was recorded once. This sequence joins TRBV27 and TRBJ2-2; D is undetermined. V was trimmed by 6 bases and J by 4 bases, leaving 15 bases between them. Germline CDR1 is MNHEY and CDR2 is SMNVEV (reference sequence). The CDR3 is 15 amino acids. CDR3: CASRLRSPTTGELFF. DNA of the CDR3: TGTGCCAGCAGGTTGCGCTCCCCGACCACCGGGGAGCTGTTTTTT.

V usage is TRBV5-1 and J usage is TRBJ2-7, with 10 bases fitting TRBD2. The V gene's germline CDR1 is SGHRS and CDR2 YFSETQ. V was clipped by 2 bases and J by 6 bases; unmatched bases: 14. This CDR3 is 17 amino acids long. The CDR3 sequence: CASSFPSSGRWEREQYF. Here the CDR3 DNA reads TGCGCCAGCAGCTTCCCCTCTAGCGGGAGATGGGAGCGCGAGCAGTACTTC. The whole variable domain, filled in from reference TRBV5-1 and TRBJ2-7, reads KAGVTQTPRYLIKTRGQQVTLSCSPISGHRSVSWYQQTPGQGLQFLFEYFSETQRNKGNFPGRFSGRQFSNSRSEMNVSTLELGDSALYLCASSFPSSGRWEREQYFGPGTRLTVT.

This sequence joins TRBV20-1 and TRBJ2-1; no clear D gene. Trimming pared 5 bases from V and 12 bases from J, leaving 14 bases between. The CDR3 extends over 11 amino acids. Germline V gene data show CDR1 as DFQATT and CDR2 as SNEGSKA (reference sequence). For the CDR3, the DNA is TGCAGTGCTTCGACTTATGAATGGCAGTTCTTC. Translation gives CSASTYEWQFF.

This clone was seen once. The chain recombines TRBV19 with TRBJ2-7; TRBD2 aligns across 12 bases. The CDR3 has 15 residues. The J segment lost 3 bases and the V segment lost 5 bases, leaving 5 bases of the junction unmatched. Germline-derived CDR1 and CDR2 are LNHDA and SQIVND (reference sequence). The CDR3, as DNA: TGTGCCAGTAGTTTGGGACTAGCGGGTAACTACGAGCAGTACTTC. Its translation is CASSLGLAGNYEQYF. Combining the CDR3 with reference TRBV19 and TRBJ2-7 gives the whole variable domain DGGITQSPKYLFRKEGQNVTLSCEQNLNHDAMYWYRQDPGQGLRLIYYSQIVNDFQKGDIAEGYSVSREKKESFPLTVTSAQKNPTAFYLCASSLGLAGNYEQYFGPGTRLTVT.

The chain recombines TRBV4-1 with TRBJ2-1, with a weak D call TRBD2 (7 bases). The CDR3 has 16 residues. Germline V lookup: CDR1 MGHRA, CDR2 YSYEKL. The ends were cut back, 1 base at V and 3 bases at J, with 13 bases in the middle. For the CDR3, the DNA is TGCGCCAGCAGCCAAGGTCGGGGGGCCCGCTACAATGAGCAGTTCTTC. This encodes CASSQGRGARYNEQFF.

The J gene is TRBJ2-5, the V gene TRBV7-3, with 11 nucleotides matching TRBD2. The CDR3 loop spans 14 amino acids. V shed 5 bases and J 5 bases; nucleotides not matched to a gene: 4. Per the germline V gene, CDR1 is SGHTA and CDR2 is FQGTGA. CDR3 protein: CASSPTSGVETQYF. The CDR3 nucleotides are TGTGCCAGCAGCCCGACTAGCGGGGTGGAGACCCAGTACTTC.